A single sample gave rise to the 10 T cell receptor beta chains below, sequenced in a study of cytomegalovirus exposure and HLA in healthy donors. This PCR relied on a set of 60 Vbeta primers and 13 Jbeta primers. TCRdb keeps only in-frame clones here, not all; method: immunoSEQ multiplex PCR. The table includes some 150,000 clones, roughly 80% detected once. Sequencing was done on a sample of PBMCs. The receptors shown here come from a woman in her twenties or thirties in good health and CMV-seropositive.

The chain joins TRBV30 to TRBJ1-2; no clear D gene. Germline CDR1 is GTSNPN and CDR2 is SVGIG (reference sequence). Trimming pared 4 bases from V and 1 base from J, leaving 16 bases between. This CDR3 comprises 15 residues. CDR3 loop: CAWTTLAPGNYGYTF. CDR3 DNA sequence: TGTGCCTGGACCACTCTGGCCCCGGGTAACTATGGCTACACCTTC.

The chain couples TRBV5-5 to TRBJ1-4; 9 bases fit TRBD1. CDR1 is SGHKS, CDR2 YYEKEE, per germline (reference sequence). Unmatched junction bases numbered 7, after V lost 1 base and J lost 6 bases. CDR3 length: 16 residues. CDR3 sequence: CASSLPTGGADEKLFF. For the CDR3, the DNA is TGTGCCAGCAGCTTGCCTACAGGGGGCGCGGATGAAAAACTGTTTTTT.

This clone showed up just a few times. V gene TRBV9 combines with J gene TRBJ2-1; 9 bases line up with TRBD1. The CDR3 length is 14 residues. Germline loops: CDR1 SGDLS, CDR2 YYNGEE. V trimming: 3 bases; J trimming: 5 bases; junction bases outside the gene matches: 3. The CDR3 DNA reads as TGTGCCAGCAGCGCAAGGACAGGGGACAATGAGCAGTTCTTC. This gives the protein CASSARTGDNEQFF.

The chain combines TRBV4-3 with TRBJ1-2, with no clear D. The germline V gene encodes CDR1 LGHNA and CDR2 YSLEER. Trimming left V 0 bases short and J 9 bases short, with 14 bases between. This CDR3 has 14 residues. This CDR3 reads CASSQDARQPSYTF. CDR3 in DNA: TGCGCCAGCAGCCAAGATGCTAGGCAGCCGAGCTACACCTTC.

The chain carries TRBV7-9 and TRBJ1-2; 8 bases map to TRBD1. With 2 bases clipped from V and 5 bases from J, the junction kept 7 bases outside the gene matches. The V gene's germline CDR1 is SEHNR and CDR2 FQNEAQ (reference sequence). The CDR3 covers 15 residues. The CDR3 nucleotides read TGTGCCAGCAGCTTATCGGGACAGGAGGTGTATGGCTACACCTTC. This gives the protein CASSLSGQEVYGYTF. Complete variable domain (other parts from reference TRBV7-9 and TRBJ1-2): DTGVSQNPRHKITKRGQNVTFRCDPISEHNRLYWYRQTLGQGPEFLTYFQNEAQLEKSRLLSDRFSAERPKGSFSTLEIQRTEQGDSAMYLCASSLSGQEVYGYTFGSGTRLTVV.

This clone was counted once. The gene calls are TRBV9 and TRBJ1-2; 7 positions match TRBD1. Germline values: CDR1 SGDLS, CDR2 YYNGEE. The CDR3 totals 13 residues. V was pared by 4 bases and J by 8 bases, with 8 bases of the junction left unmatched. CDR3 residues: CASSLRTGEGYTF. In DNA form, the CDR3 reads TGTGCCAGCAGCCTAAGGACAGGCGAAGGCTACACCTTC.

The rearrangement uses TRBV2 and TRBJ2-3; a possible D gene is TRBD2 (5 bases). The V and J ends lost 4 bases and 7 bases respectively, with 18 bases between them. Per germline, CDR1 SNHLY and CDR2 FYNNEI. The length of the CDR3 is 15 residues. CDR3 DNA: TGTGCCAGCAGTGGAACGGCGATCTCCGGGAATACGCAGTATTTT. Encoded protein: CASSGTAISGNTQYF.

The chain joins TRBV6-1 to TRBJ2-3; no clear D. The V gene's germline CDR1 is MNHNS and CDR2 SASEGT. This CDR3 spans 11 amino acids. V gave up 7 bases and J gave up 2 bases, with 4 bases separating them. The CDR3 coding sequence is TGTGCCAGCAAACTCACAGATACGCAGTATTTT. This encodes CASKLTDTQYF.

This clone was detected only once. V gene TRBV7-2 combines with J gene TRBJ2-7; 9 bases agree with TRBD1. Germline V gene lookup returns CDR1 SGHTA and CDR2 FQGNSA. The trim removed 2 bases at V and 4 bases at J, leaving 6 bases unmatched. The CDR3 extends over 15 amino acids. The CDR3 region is CASSLKGTGMYEQYF. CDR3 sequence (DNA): TGTGCCAGCAGCTTAAAGGGGACAGGGATGTACGAGCAGTACTTC.

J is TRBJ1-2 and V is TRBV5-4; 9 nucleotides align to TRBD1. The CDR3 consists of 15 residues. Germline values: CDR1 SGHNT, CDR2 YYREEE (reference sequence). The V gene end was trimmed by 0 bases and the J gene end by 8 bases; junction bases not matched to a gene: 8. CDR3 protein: CASSLAGTGIRGYTF. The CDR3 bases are TGTGCCAGCAGCTTGGCTGGGACAGGGATTCGGGGCTACACCTTC.